These T cell receptor beta chains were read from a single sample in a study of control samples from healthy donors and cancer patients. Only in-frame clones appear in the TCRdb table, and some are missing; sequencing was by immunoSEQ multiplex PCR. The sample includes a few hundred thousand clones, 90% of them seen just once. Source material: PBMCs. These TCRs come from a man aged 35 to 55 with head and neck cancer. Each CDR3 is given with its conserved first and last residue. Each record gives: D gene, V gene, J gene, clone size, CDR3 DNA, CDR3 protein. A D gene is named only where the DNA matches it firmly. For some rows the clone size is stated as once, few or many, or as a class when expanded; others skip it.

-	TRBV27	TRBJ2-7	-	TGTGCCAGCAGTGGAGCGGACAGACCCTCCTACGAGCAGTACTTC	CASSGADRPSYEQYF
-	TRBV20-1	TRBJ1-5	-	TGCAGTGCTAGTGGCGAAACGAGCAATCAGCCCCAGCATTTT	CSASGETSNQPQHF
-	TRBV6-5	TRBJ1-1	-	TGTGCCAGCAGCCTTTATATGGGAGTACCTGAAGCTTTCTTT	CASSLYMGVPEAFF
-	TRBV29-1	TRBJ1-2	-	TGCAGCGTCGACGGACGGGACTATGGCTACACCTTC	CSVDGRDYGYTF
-	TRBV20-1	TRBJ2-3	-	TGCAGTGCTTTAACAGGTTATACGCAGTATTTT	CSALTGYTQYF
-	TRBV7-2	TRBJ1-1	-	TGTGCCAGCAGCTCCTCCATGGAGACTGAAGCTTTCTTT	CASSSSMETEAFF
TRBD2	TRBV27	TRBJ2-3	-	TGTGCCAGCAGTTGGTTGGGCGGGAGTGCCACAGATACGCAGTATTTT	CASSWLGGSATDTQYF
TRBD1	TRBV2	TRBJ2-2	-	TGTGCCAGCAGAGCTGACAGGGGTGAGGAGCTGTTTTTT	CASRADRGEELFF
-	TRBV7-8	TRBJ2-3	once	TGTGCCAGCAGCTTAGGGGGTGGTGGGACAGATACGCAGTATTTT	CASSLGGGGTDTQYF
-	TRBV7-2	TRBJ2-3	-	TGTGCCAGCAGCTTTAGGGGGGGAAGGAATCAGCCCCAGTATTTT	CASSFRGGRNQPQYF
-	TRBV6-5	TRBJ2-7	-	TGTGCCAGCAGCCCCATCGGAGGTAGCGAGCAGTACTTC	CASSPIGGSEQYF
-	TRBV11-2	TRBJ2-7	few	TGTGCCAGCAGCTCTGGGGCAGGGGTTCCCGAGCAGTACTTC	CASSSGAGVPEQYF
-	TRBV2	TRBJ1-2	-	TGTGCCAGGGGGACCGTCGGCTACACCTTC	CARGTVGYTF
-	TRBV6-6	TRBJ2-4	-	TGTGCCAGCAGTTACTCCGGAGGACTCAAAAACATTCAGTACTTC	CASSYSGGLKNIQYF
TRBD2	TRBV5-5	TRBJ2-5	-	TGTGCCAGCAGCTTGGCGCCTAGCGGGGGGGCTAGAGAGACCCAGTACTTC	CASSLAPSGGARETQYF
TRBD1	TRBV28	TRBJ1-5	-	TGTGCCAGCAGTTTACCCCTGACAGGGCCCAATCAGCCCCAGCATTTT	CASSLPLTGPNQPQHF
TRBD1	TRBV28	TRBJ2-7	once	TGTGCCAGCAATCAGAGACAGGGTCGTTCCTACGAGCAGTACTTC	CASNQRQGRSYEQYF
TRBD2	TRBV27	TRBJ2-7	once	TGTGCCAGCAGTTTATACGGGGGGACTAGCGGGAGGAATCACTACGAGCAGTACTTC	CASSLYGGTSGRNHYEQYF
-	TRBV12-3/TRBV12-4	TRBJ2-2	-	TGTGCCAGCAGTTTTGACACCGGGGAGCTGTTTTTT	CASSFDTGELFF